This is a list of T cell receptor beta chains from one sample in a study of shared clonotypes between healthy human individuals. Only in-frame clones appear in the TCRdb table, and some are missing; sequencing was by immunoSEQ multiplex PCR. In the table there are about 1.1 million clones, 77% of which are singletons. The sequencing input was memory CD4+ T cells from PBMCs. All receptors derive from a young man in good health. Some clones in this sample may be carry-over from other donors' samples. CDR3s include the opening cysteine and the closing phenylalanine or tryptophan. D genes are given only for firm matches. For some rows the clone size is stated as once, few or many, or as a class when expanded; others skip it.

cdr3_aa: CAIRQREGTLNEQFF
cdr3_nt: TGTGCCATCAGACAGCGGGAGGGTACCCTCAATGAGCAGTTCTTC
v_call: TRBV10-3
d_call: TRBD2
clone_size: NA
j_call: TRBJ2-1

cdr3_aa: CASSFSSGSEETQYF
cdr3_nt: TGTGCCAGCAGCTTTTCTAGCGGGAGTGAGGAGACCCAGTACTTC
v_call: TRBV7-6
d_call: TRBD2
clone_size: NA
j_call: TRBJ2-5

cdr3_aa: CASSYARPNSGNTIYF
cdr3_nt: TGTGCCAGCAGTTACGCTCGACCGAACTCTGGAAACACCATATATTTT
v_call: TRBV6-5
d_call: NA
clone_size: NA
j_call: TRBJ1-3

cdr3_aa: CASSPGGSGANVLTF
cdr3_nt: TGTGCCAGCTCACCAGGGGGTTCTGGGGCCAACGTCCTGACTTTC
v_call: TRBV18
d_call: NA
clone_size: NA
j_call: TRBJ2-6

cdr3_aa: CASSNGAGANVLTF
cdr3_nt: TGTGCCAGCAGCAATGGGGCCGGGGCCAACGTCCTGACTTTC
v_call: TRBV7-9
d_call: NA
clone_size: NA
j_call: TRBJ2-6

cdr3_aa: CASSSRDRGNGELFF
cdr3_nt: TGTGCCAGCAGCTCCCGGGACAGGGGCAACGGGGAGCTGTTTTTT
v_call: TRBV11-3
d_call: TRBD1
clone_size: NA
j_call: TRBJ2-2

cdr3_aa: CSVSLTSGNTDTQYF
cdr3_nt: TGCAGCGTTTCCCTGACTAGCGGGAACACAGATACGCAGTATTTT
v_call: TRBV29-1
d_call: TRBD2
clone_size: NA
j_call: TRBJ2-3

cdr3_aa: CASTRAGAGYEQYF
cdr3_nt: TGTGCCAGCACCCGGGCGGGAGCAGGATACGAGCAGTACTTC
v_call: TRBV6-6
d_call: TRBD2
clone_size: NA
j_call: TRBJ2-7

cdr3_aa: CASAYPGQQETQYF
cdr3_nt: TGTGCCAGCGCCTACCCGGGACAGCAAGAGACCCAGTACTTC
v_call: TRBV28
d_call: TRBD1
clone_size: NA
j_call: TRBJ2-5

cdr3_aa: CASSSRAGEQFF
cdr3_nt: TGTGCCAGCAGCTCCAGGGCAGGCGAGCAGTTCTTC
v_call: TRBV7-3
d_call: NA
clone_size: NA
j_call: TRBJ2-1

cdr3_aa: CASRQRAYSNTEAFF
cdr3_nt: TGCGCCAGCAGACAACGGGCCTATTCGAACACTGAAGCTTTCTTT
v_call: TRBV4-3
d_call: NA
clone_size: NA
j_call: TRBJ1-1

cdr3_aa: CASSTELGREAFF
cdr3_nt: TGTGCCAGCAGCACAGAACTCGGTAGGGAAGCTTTCTTT
v_call: TRBV9
d_call: NA
clone_size: NA
j_call: TRBJ1-1

cdr3_aa: CASSRTGGYWGETQYF
cdr3_nt: TGCGCCAGCAGCCGGACAGGGGGCTACTGGGGAGAGACCCAGTACTTC
v_call: TRBV5-1
d_call: TRBD1
clone_size: NA
j_call: TRBJ2-5

cdr3_aa: CASISGDRGRGKTPKSSLNYGYTF
cdr3_nt: TGCGCCAGCATTAGTGGGGACAGGGGGCGAGGGAAGACCCCCAAATCATCTTTAAACTATGGCTACACCTTC
v_call: TRBV10-1
d_call: TRBD1
clone_size: few
j_call: TRBJ1-2

cdr3_aa: CASSLNPRGAGELFF
cdr3_nt: TGTGCCAGCAGCTTAAATCCCCGAGGAGCCGGGGAGCTGTTTTTT
v_call: TRBV7-3
d_call: NA
clone_size: many
j_call: TRBJ2-2

cdr3_aa: CASSLDRGGTDTQYF
cdr3_nt: TGTGCCAGCAGCTTGGACAGGGGGGGCACAGATACGCAGTATTTT
v_call: TRBV5-6
d_call: TRBD1
clone_size: NA
j_call: TRBJ2-3

cdr3_aa: CASSLRLRRDRGTGELFF
cdr3_nt: TGTGCCAGCAGCTTACGCCTAAGGAGGGACAGGGGCACCGGGGAGCTGTTTTTT
v_call: TRBV7-8
d_call: TRBD1
clone_size: NA
j_call: TRBJ2-2

cdr3_aa: CASSLVAGIQPQHF
cdr3_nt: TGTGCCAGCAGCTTGGTAGCCGGTATTCAGCCCCAGCATTTT
v_call: TRBV5-5
d_call: NA
clone_size: NA
j_call: TRBJ1-5

cdr3_aa: CASSLEGGGNTEAFF
cdr3_nt: TGCGCCAGCAGCTTGGAAGGGGGCGGGAACACTGAAGCTTTCTTT
v_call: TRBV5-1
d_call: TRBD1
clone_size: NA
j_call: TRBJ1-1

cdr3_aa: CASSLGAQGAYEQYF
cdr3_nt: TGCGCCAGCAGCTTGGGCGCACAGGGAGCCTACGAGCAGTACTTC
v_call: TRBV5-1
d_call: NA
clone_size: once
j_call: TRBJ2-7

cdr3_aa: CASSSEGANVLTF
cdr3_nt: TGCGCCAGCAGCTCCGAGGGGGCCAACGTCCTGACTTTC
v_call: TRBV5-1
d_call: NA
clone_size: NA
j_call: TRBJ2-6

cdr3_aa: CASSLAGDETQYF
cdr3_nt: TGTGCCAGCAGCTTAGCGGGGGATGAGACCCAGTACTTC
v_call: TRBV7-2
d_call: NA
clone_size: NA
j_call: TRBJ2-5

cdr3_aa: CASTSGGYTDTQYF
cdr3_nt: TGTGCCAGCACCTCGGGGGGTTACACAGATACGCAGTATTTT
v_call: TRBV7-9
d_call: TRBD2
clone_size: NA
j_call: TRBJ2-3

cdr3_aa: CASSFQGNYEQYF
cdr3_nt: TGCGCCAGCAGCTTCCAGGGGAACTACGAGCAGTACTTC
v_call: TRBV5-1
d_call: NA
clone_size: NA
j_call: TRBJ2-7

cdr3_aa: CASSLGPSHRTDTEAFF
cdr3_nt: TGTGCCAGCAGTTTAGGGCCCTCCCACCGAACGGACACTGAAGCTTTCTTT
v_call: TRBV28
d_call: NA
clone_size: NA
j_call: TRBJ1-1

cdr3_aa: CASSLVTGTNYGYTF
cdr3_nt: TGTGCCAGCAGCTTAGTCACAGGGACTAACTATGGCTACACCTTC
v_call: TRBV7-9
d_call: NA
clone_size: NA
j_call: TRBJ1-2

cdr3_aa: CSVTDGSNQPQHF
cdr3_nt: TGCAGCGTTACGGACGGTAGCAATCAGCCCCAGCATTTT
v_call: TRBV29-1
d_call: NA
clone_size: few
j_call: TRBJ1-5

cdr3_aa: CASSLGGRNTEAFF
cdr3_nt: TGTGCCAGCAGCTTGGGGGGAAGAAACACTGAAGCTTTCTTT
v_call: TRBV5-4
d_call: NA
clone_size: once
j_call: TRBJ1-1

cdr3_aa: CARRRGVNTEAFF
cdr3_nt: TGTGCCCGTCGTCGGGGAGTGAACACTGAAGCTTTCTTT
v_call: TRBV10-3
d_call: NA
clone_size: NA
j_call: TRBJ1-1

cdr3_aa: CATSNGGTQSEKLFF
cdr3_nt: TGCGCCACCTCGAACGGGGGGACTCAAAGTGAAAAACTGTTTTTT
v_call: TRBV5-1
d_call: NA
clone_size: NA
j_call: TRBJ1-4

cdr3_aa: CASSLGAGGVNEQFF
cdr3_nt: TGTGCCAGCAGCCTTGGAGCGGGAGGGGTTAATGAGCAGTTCTTC
v_call: TRBV28
d_call: TRBD2
clone_size: many
j_call: TRBJ2-1

cdr3_aa: CASKGDGYTF
cdr3_nt: TGTGCCAGCAAGGGGGATGGCTACACCTTC
v_call: TRBV6-5
d_call: NA
clone_size: NA
j_call: TRBJ1-2

cdr3_aa: CASSLGSGRANTGELFF
cdr3_nt: TGTGCCAGCAGTTTGGGGAGCGGGAGGGCGAACACCGGGGAGCTGTTTTTT
v_call: TRBV28
d_call: TRBD2
clone_size: NA
j_call: TRBJ2-2

cdr3_aa: CASSFWVGSSGYNEQFF
cdr3_nt: TGTGCCAGCAGTTTTTGGGTGGGCTCCTCGGGGTACAATGAGCAGTTCTTC
v_call: TRBV28
d_call: NA
clone_size: NA
j_call: TRBJ2-1

cdr3_aa: CASSAGQGNLYEQYF
cdr3_nt: TGCGCCAGCAGCGCAGGACAGGGGAACCTTTACGAGCAGTACTTC
v_call: TRBV5-1
d_call: TRBD1
clone_size: few
j_call: TRBJ2-7

cdr3_aa: CASSLGVQGGGEQFF
cdr3_nt: TGTGCCAGCAGCTTAGGGGTACAGGGAGGCGGTGAGCAGTTCTTC
v_call: TRBV7-2
d_call: NA
clone_size: NA
j_call: TRBJ2-1

cdr3_aa: CASSPGVNRIVYEQYF
cdr3_nt: TGTGCCAGCTCACCGGGCGTGAACCGTATTGTCTACGAGCAGTACTTC
v_call: TRBV18
d_call: NA
clone_size: NA
j_call: TRBJ2-7

cdr3_aa: CASSQAGGSNTGELFF
cdr3_nt: TGTGCCAGCAGCCAAGCGGGAGGATCGAACACCGGGGAGCTGTTTTTT
v_call: TRBV5-4
d_call: TRBD2
clone_size: NA
j_call: TRBJ2-2

cdr3_aa: CASSQEFGATDTQYF
cdr3_nt: TGTGCCAGCAGCCAAGAGTTTGGAGCTACAGATACGCAGTATTTT
v_call: TRBV4-2
d_call: NA
clone_size: NA
j_call: TRBJ2-3

cdr3_aa: CASSYSYSGYEQYF
cdr3_nt: TGTGCCAGCAGTTACTCTTATTCGGGCTACGAGCAGTACTTC
v_call: TRBV6-5
d_call: NA
clone_size: few
j_call: TRBJ2-7

cdr3_aa: CASSSRALRSEQFF
cdr3_nt: TGTGCCAGCAGCTCCCGGGCCCTAAGGAGTGAGCAGTTCTTC
v_call: TRBV7-2
d_call: NA
clone_size: once
j_call: TRBJ2-1

cdr3_aa: CASRAQVLANEKLFF
cdr3_nt: TGTGCCAGCAGAGCTCAGGTTTTAGCTAATGAAAAACTGTTTTTT
v_call: TRBV6-4
d_call: NA
clone_size: NA
j_call: TRBJ1-4

cdr3_aa: CASSPTEETQYF
cdr3_nt: TGTGCCAGCAGCCCAACCGAAGAGACCCAGTACTTC
v_call: TRBV9
d_call: NA
clone_size: few
j_call: TRBJ2-5

cdr3_aa: CASSPQVSNEQFF
cdr3_nt: TGTGCCAGCAGCCCTCAAGTATCCAATGAGCAGTTCTTC
v_call: TRBV5-4
d_call: NA
clone_size: NA
j_call: TRBJ2-1

cdr3_aa: CASSSAGRAYGYTF
cdr3_nt: TGTGCCAGCAGCTCTGCGGGCAGGGCCTATGGCTACACCTTC
v_call: TRBV28
d_call: NA
clone_size: NA
j_call: TRBJ1-2

cdr3_aa: CASSQVERSSYNEQFF
cdr3_nt: TGCGCCAGCAGCCAAGTTGAGCGGAGCTCCTACAATGAGCAGTTCTTC
v_call: TRBV4-1
d_call: NA
clone_size: NA
j_call: TRBJ2-1

cdr3_aa: CASSARGGPAEKLFF
cdr3_nt: TGTGCCAGCAGCGCGAGAGGGGGGCCGGCGGAAAAACTGTTTTTT
v_call: TRBV7-2
d_call: NA
clone_size: NA
j_call: TRBJ1-4

cdr3_aa: CASSWFSNQPQHF
cdr3_nt: TGTGCCAGCAGTTGGTTCAGCAATCAGCCCCAGCATTTT
v_call: TRBV6-6
d_call: NA
clone_size: NA
j_call: TRBJ1-5

cdr3_aa: CAISSTLPGTSVITDTQYF
cdr3_nt: TGTGCCATCAGTTCTACTCTACCCGGGACTAGCGTCATAACAGATACGCAGTATTTT
v_call: TRBV10-3
d_call: TRBD2
clone_size: NA
j_call: TRBJ2-3

cdr3_aa: CASSQEGSGELFF
cdr3_nt: TGTGCCAGCAGCCAGGAGGGGTCCGGGGAGCTGTTTTTT
v_call: TRBV7-3
d_call: NA
clone_size: NA
j_call: TRBJ2-2

cdr3_aa: CSASVRRGVQETQYF
cdr3_nt: TGCAGCGCCTCGGTGCGGCGGGGGGTTCAAGAGACCCAGTACTTC
v_call: TRBV29-1
d_call: TRBD2
clone_size: NA
j_call: TRBJ2-5

cdr3_aa: CASSLFNGELFF
cdr3_nt: TGTGCCAGCAGCTTGTTTAACGGGGAGCTGTTTTTT
v_call: TRBV5-6
d_call: NA
clone_size: NA
j_call: TRBJ2-2

cdr3_aa: CASSLGGRTILGELFF
cdr3_nt: TGTGCCAGCAGTTTAGGCGGGAGGACCATTCTCGGGGAGCTGTTTTTT
v_call: TRBV27
d_call: TRBD2
clone_size: NA
j_call: TRBJ2-2

cdr3_aa: CASSNGDLNTEAFF
cdr3_nt: TGTGCCAGTAGTAACGGGGATTTGAACACTGAAGCTTTCTTT
v_call: TRBV19
d_call: NA
clone_size: once
j_call: TRBJ1-1

cdr3_aa: CASSLKPGLAGVGGTGELFF
cdr3_nt: TGCGCCAGCAGCTTGAAGCCGGGACTAGCGGGAGTAGGTGGGACCGGGGAGCTGTTTTTT
v_call: TRBV5-1
d_call: TRBD2
clone_size: NA
j_call: TRBJ2-2

cdr3_aa: CASIQGPLGNQPQHF
cdr3_nt: TGTGCCAGCATACAGGGGCCCCTCGGCAATCAGCCCCAGCATTTT
v_call: TRBV6-1
d_call: TRBD1
clone_size: NA
j_call: TRBJ1-5

cdr3_aa: CASSQPGTVSGNTIYF
cdr3_nt: TGTGCCAGCTCCCAGCCCGGGACAGTCTCTGGAAACACCATATATTTT
v_call: TRBV18
d_call: TRBD1
clone_size: NA
j_call: TRBJ1-3

cdr3_aa: CASSSPQISYTF
cdr3_nt: TGTGCCAGCAGCTCGCCCCAAATCAGCTACACCTTC
v_call: TRBV5-6
d_call: NA
clone_size: once
j_call: TRBJ1-2

cdr3_aa: CASSLDLVGYEQYF
cdr3_nt: TGTGCCAGCAGTTTAGACCTTGTGGGCTACGAGCAGTACTTC
v_call: TRBV28
d_call: NA
clone_size: NA
j_call: TRBJ2-7

cdr3_aa: CASSLGGTGDEKLFF
cdr3_nt: TGTGCCAGCAGTCTTGGGGGGACAGGCGATGAAAAACTGTTTTTT
v_call: TRBV27
d_call: TRBD1
clone_size: NA
j_call: TRBJ1-4